Below are 25 T cell receptor beta chains sequenced from a single sample in a study of blood T cells in healthy people across ages. PCR was performed a second time for about 7 to 11 cycles using a sample-barcoded 5' primer and a J-beta primer mix. TCRdb independently ran MiXCR on the 5' RACE reads; one entry per CDR3 protein. Among about 540,000 distinct CDR3 sequences, around 24% were seen once, and the ten largest hold approximately 10%. This sample was also put to use in a study of T cells of mothers and their children.

Sequencing was performed on blood. These TCRs come from a boy younger than 18 in good health.

This chain uses TRBV9 with TRBJ1-3; D is uncertain. The length of the CDR3 is 15 residues. Trimming cost V 0 bases and J 0 bases, with 7 bases left between them. In germline, CDR1 is SGDLS, CDR2 YYNGEE. CDR3: CASSVGQFSGNTIYF. CDR3 bases: TGTGCCAGCAGCGTAGGGCAGTTCTCTGGAAACACCATATATTTT.

The genes are TRBV5-6 and TRBJ2-2, with TRBD1 matching over 8 bases. CDR3 length: 15 residues. Unmatched junction bases numbered 8, after V lost 5 bases and J lost 5 bases. Per germline, CDR1 SGHDT and CDR2 YYEEEE. In DNA, the CDR3 is TGTGCCAGCAGTTCCGGACAGGGTATGACCGGGGAGCTGTTTTTT. Translation gives CASSSGQGMTGELFF. The variable domain in full, completed from reference TRBV5-6 and TRBJ2-2, reads DAGVTQSPTHLIKTRGQQVTLRCSPKSGHDTVSWYQQALGQGPQFIFQYYEEEERQRGNFPDRFSGHQFPNYSSELNVNALLLGDSALYLCASSSGQGMTGELFFGEGSRLTVL.

The chain links TRBV29-1 to TRBJ1-4; TRBD1 aligns across 7 bases. This CDR3 spans 15 amino acids. J was trimmed by 0 bases and V by 4 bases; bases with no gene match: 5. Germline values: CDR1 SQVTM, CDR2 ANQGSEA. CDR3 loop: CSVGGTVATNEKLFF. Written as DNA, the CDR3 is TGCAGCGTTGGGGGGACAGTTGCAACTAATGAAAAACTGTTTTTT.

This chain links TRBV2 with TRBJ2-1, with D maybe TRBD2 (7 bases). The CDR3 extends over 14 amino acids. V was clipped by 4 bases and J by 4 bases, with 11 bases between them. Germline loops: CDR1 SNHLY, CDR2 FYNNEI. The CDR3 sequence: CASSVRGGYNEQFF. For the CDR3, the DNA is TGTGCCAGCAGTGTTAGGGGGGGGTACAATGAGCAGTTCTTC.

The rearrangement joins TRBV4-1 to TRBJ1-2; 12 bases are a match to TRBD1. V lost 3 bases, J lost 8 bases, and 16 bases stayed unmatched. Germline V gene lookup returns CDR1 MGHRA and CDR2 YSYEKL. The CDR3 spans 18 residues. The DNA of the CDR3 is TGCGCCAGCAGCCAGATGGGACAGGGGGCGCAGATTTCCTACGGCTACACCTTC. Translating gives CASSQMGQGAQISYGYTF.

The chain combines TRBV6-6 with TRBJ1-4; 7 nucleotides line up with TRBD1. Germline values: CDR1 MNHNY, CDR2 SVGAGI (reference sequence). The CDR3 contains 16 residues. The V gene end was trimmed by 2 bases and the J gene end by 8 bases; junction bases not matched to a gene: 11. CDR3 bases: TGTGCCAGCAGTTACCGCCTGGGACAGACCCGGGAAAAACTGTTTTTT. This codes for CASSYRLGQTREKLFF.

This clonotype was recorded a few times. J is TRBJ2-5 and V is TRBV20-1; 9 positions agree with TRBD2. CDR3 size: 13 residues. V lost 6 bases and J lost 4; bases outside the gene matches: 6. The germline CDR1 and CDR2 sequences are DFQATT and SNEGSKA (reference sequence). The CDR3, as DNA: TGCAGTGCAAGCGGGAGGCCGGGAGAGACCCAGTACTTC. Translating gives CSASGRPGETQYF.

Many counts were recorded for this clonotype. The chain joins TRBV7-2 to TRBJ2-3, with TRBD1 matching 11 bases. The germline V gene encodes CDR1 SGHTA and CDR2 FQGNSA. V dropped 5 bases and J dropped 0; count of bases not matched to a gene: 7. There are 17 residues in the CDR3. CDR3: CASSPTGTGGSTDTQYF. As DNA, the CDR3 is TGTGCCAGCAGCCCTACCGGGACAGGGGGTAGCACAGATACGCAGTATTTT.

In this sample, this clonotype turned up a few times. The gene calls are TRBV7-9 and TRBJ2-3; D not resolved. The CDR3 consists of 13 residues. V lost 2 bases to trimming and J lost 4 bases, with 7 bases between them. Germline CDR1 reads SEHNR; CDR2 reads FQNEAQ (reference sequence). The CDR3: CASSLPGPDTQYF. The CDR3 nucleotides are TGTGCCAGCAGCTTACCTGGACCAGATACGCAGTATTTT.

In this sample, this clonotype turned up a few times. The V call is TRBV7-6, the J call TRBJ2-5; no firm D call. Germline assignment: CDR1 SGHVS and CDR2 FNYEAQ. V dropped 4 bases and J dropped 5 bases, with 14 bases sitting between them. The CDR3 spans 14 residues. Here the CDR3 reads CASSSRATRETQYF. The CDR3 coding sequence is TGTGCCAGCAGCTCTAGGGCTACGCGGGAGACCCAGTACTTC. The whole variable domain, filled in from reference TRBV7-6 and TRBJ2-5, reads GAGVSQSPRYKVTKRGQDVALRCDPISGHVSLYWYRQALGQGPEFLTYFNYEAQQDKSGLPNDRFSAERPEGSISTLTIQRTEQRDSAMYRCASSSRATRETQYFGPGTRLLVL.

This clonotype has more than one count but fewer than ten. The gene calls are TRBV6-1 and TRBJ2-5; maybe TRBD2 (5 bases). The J call could be wrong; TRBJ2-7 is a better fit for the DNA end. The CDR3 has 15 amino acids. CDR1 MNHNS and CDR2 SASEGT come from the germline V gene. CDR3 nucleotide sequence: TGTGCCAGCAGCTCGGGAATGTGGGAGAGCTACGAGCAGTACTTC. Protein sequence: CASSSGMWESYEQYF.

About this clonotype: A much larger clone is a single base away; this may be a read error. This chain links TRBV10-3 with TRBJ2-1, with D unresolved. The CDR3 length is 13 residues. Trimming removed 3 bases from V and 8 bases from J, with 11 bases in between. Per the germline V gene, CDR1 is ENHRY and CDR2 is SYGVKD. CDR3 loop: CAISDSKVHEQFF. CDR3 sequence (DNA): TGTGCCATCAGTGATTCAAAGGTTCATGAGCAGTTCTTC.

Notes on this clonotype: A much larger clone differs from this one at a single base, so this may be a read error. The chain couples TRBV11-1 to TRBJ1-2; weak D call: TRBD1 (6 bases). Germline-derived CDR1 and CDR2 are SGHAT and FQDESV (reference sequence). This CDR3 comprises 13 residues. Trimming left V 3 bases short and J 4 bases short, with 9 bases between. The CDR3, as DNA: TGTGCCAGCAGCTTGGACAGCCTCTATGGCTACACCTTC. It translates to CASSLDSLYGYTF.

The V and J genes are TRBV7-2 and TRBJ2-5, with D possibly TRBD2 on 6 matching bases. The V gene's germline CDR1 is SGHTA and CDR2 FQGNSA. This CDR3 region has 15 residues. V lost 3 bases and J 0 bases, leaving 11 bases between the germline ends. CDR3 protein: CASSFLGGDQETQYF. As DNA, the CDR3 is TGTGCCAGCAGCTTCCTAGGCGGGGACCAAGAGACCCAGTACTTC.

The rearrangement uses TRBV18 and TRBJ1-1; D is perhaps TRBD1 (5 bases). The V and J ends lost 6 bases and 0 bases respectively, with 11 bases between them. CDR1 KGHSH and CDR2 LQKENI come from the germline V gene. CDR3 length: 14 amino acids. This CDR3 is CASSPDTLNTEAFF. The CDR3 nucleotides are TGTGCCAGCTCCCCGGACACTCTGAACACTGAAGCTTTCTTT.

The chain employs TRBV20-1 and TRBJ1-5, with 7 nucleotides matching TRBD1. J lost 0 bases, V lost 4 bases, and 6 bases had no gene match. The CDR3 totals 15 residues. Germline CDR1 is DFQATT and CDR2 is SNEGSKA (reference sequence). DNA of the CDR3: TGCAGTGCTAAGGGACAGCTGTATAGCAATCAGCCCCAGCATTTT. This sequence encodes CSAKGQLYSNQPQHF.

In this sample, this clonotype turned up a few times. The chain combines TRBV24-1 with TRBJ2-7, with unresolved D. This CDR3 has 14 amino acids. CDR1 is KGHDR, CDR2 SFDVKD, per germline. Trimming stripped 5 bases from V and 0 bases from J, with 10 bases between. This CDR3 reads CATSGSGNSYEQYF. The CDR3 DNA reads as TGTGCCACCAGTGGGTCTGGGAACTCCTACGAGCAGTACTTC.

V and J are TRBV3-1 and TRBJ2-1; tentatively, D is TRBD1 or TRBD2 (7 bases each). CDR1 is LGHDT, CDR2 YNNKEL, per germline (reference sequence). The V end lost 1 base, the J end lost 14 bases, and 21 bases lay between the germline ends. The CDR3 is 15 amino acids. DNA of the CDR3: TGTGCCAGCAGCCAAGGGGCAGGGGGAGGGCTAGAGAAGTTCTTC. Translated: CASSQGAGGGLEKFF.

This sequence joins TRBV4-1 and TRBJ2-2, with 10 nucleotides matching TRBD1. The germline gives CDR1 MGHRA, CDR2 YSYEKL. V lost 3 bases, J lost 3 bases, and 1 base stayed unmatched. This CDR3 has 15 amino acids. The CDR3 region is CASSQTGGYTGELFF. The CDR3 coding sequence is TGCGCCAGCAGCCAGACAGGGGGCTACACCGGGGAGCTGTTTTTT.

This clonotype was counted only a few times. The gene calls are TRBV27 and TRBJ1-1, with a possible D match to TRBD1 (5 bases). CDR1 is MNHEY, CDR2 SMNVEV, per germline (reference sequence). The ends were cut back, 4 bases at V and 8 bases at J, with 8 bases in the middle. This CDR3 is built from 11 residues. CDR3 in DNA: TGTGCCAGCAGTTGGGGCGCGGAAGCTTTCTTT. This encodes CASSWGAEAFF.

This clonotype was seen more than once but under ten times. The rearrangement joins TRBV6-6 to TRBJ2-3; D tentatively fits TRBD1 or TRBD2 (5 bases each). Germline V gives CDR1 MNHNY, CDR2 SVGAGI (reference sequence). Trimming took 8 bases from V and 5 from J, leaving 11 bases between them. The CDR3 is made up of 12 amino acids. This chain's CDR3 is CASGGFGDTQYF. CDR3 DNA: TGTGCCAGCGGGGGTTTTGGAGATACGCAGTATTTT.

There are a few counts of this clonotype. The chain recombines TRBV9 with TRBJ2-2; 7 nucleotides align to TRBD2. There are 14 residues in the CDR3. The J segment lost 6 bases and the V segment lost 4 bases, leaving 6 bases of the junction unmatched. CDR1 is SGDLS and CDR2 is YYNGEE in the germline V gene. This chain's CDR3 is CASSRTAGAGELFF. In nucleotides, the CDR3 is TGTGCCAGCAGCCGGACGGCGGGGGCCGGGGAGCTGTTTTTT. Full variable domain (remainder filled in from reference TRBV9 and TRBJ2-2): DSGVTQTPKHLITATGQRVTLRCSPRSGDLSVYWYQQSLDQGLQFLIQYYNGEERAKGNILERFSAQQFPDLHSELNLSSLELGDSALYFCASSRTAGAGELFFGEGSRLTVL.

This clonotype was seen a handful of times. The DNA for the CDR3 is TGCGCCAGCAGCCAAGAAGGAGGGTTCGACACCGGGGAGCTGTTTTTT. The encoded protein is CASSQEGGFDTGELFF. The V call is TRBV4-3, the J call TRBJ2-2, with D possibly matching TRBD2 (6 bases). The CDR3 is made up of 16 amino acids. V was clipped by 0 bases and J by 3 bases, with 11 bases between them. From germline, CDR1 is LGHNA and CDR2 YSLEER.

V usage is TRBV10-3 and J usage is TRBJ1-6; weak D call: TRBD1 (6 bases). Germline lookup yields CDR1 ENHRY and CDR2 SYGVKD. V was shortened by 4 bases and J by 10 bases, with 11 bases between the two germline ends. This CDR3 region has 13 residues. The CDR3 region has the DNA TGTGCCATCAGTGGCTCAGGGGAGTCACCCCTCCACTTT. It encodes CAISGSGESPLHF.

The chain links TRBV3-1 to TRBJ2-7; D unclear. Per germline, CDR1 LGHDT and CDR2 YNNKEL (reference sequence). This CDR3 region has 15 residues. V shed 0 bases and J shed 0 bases, with 9 bases lying between them. CDR3 sequence: CASSQELATSYEQYF. In DNA form, the CDR3 reads TGTGCCAGCAGCCAAGAGTTGGCTACCTCCTACGAGCAGTACTTC.